What follows is one T cell receptor beta chain and its context. This sample was included in a study of blood T cell repertoires in COVID-19. On the study more broadly: The United States, Italy and Spain provided the acute and convalescent COVID-19 samples.

Profiling relied on immunoSEQ multiplex PCR, and the TCRdb table lists in-frame clones only, not all of them. This sample carries approximately 120,000 clones, roughly 72% of them seen once, and the ten largest clones take about 6%. CDR3 length: 17 amino acids. Losses at the gene ends were 0 bases for V and 2 bases for J; bases not matched to a gene: 10. This sequence was found in a man older than 75 with COVID-19, enrolled during active disease. The chain joins TRBV5-3 to TRBJ2-7, with TRBD1 matching over 8 bases. TRBV5-3 is reported as an ORF; its role is uncertain. Sequenced input: peripheral blood. For the CDR3, the DNA is TGTGCCAGAAGCTTGGATTTCGACAGGGGAGAAACCTACGAGCAGTACTTC. Its protein product is CARSLDFDRGETYEQYF.